This T cell receptor (beta chain) was sequenced in a study of cytomegalovirus exposure and HLA in healthy donors. PCR amplification relied on 60 Vbeta primers (plus 13 Jbeta primers). Profiling relied on immunoSEQ multiplex PCR, and the TCRdb table lists in-frame clones only, not all of them. Of about 90,000 clones listed, approximately 84% are singletons. The TCR sequence derives from a young man in good health and CMV-seronegative. The sequencing input was PBMCs.

The CDR3 region is CASSLAGSTDTQYF. The CDR3 nucleotides read TGTGCCAGCAGCTTAGCGGGAAGCACAGATACGCAGTATTTT. The chain joins TRBV6-4 to TRBJ2-3; 8 bases agree with TRBD2. V shed 6 bases and J 0 bases; nucleotides not matched to a gene: 2. Germline V lookup: CDR1 MRHNA, CDR2 SNTAGT. The CDR3 runs to 14 residues.